This TCR beta chain derives from a study of T cell responses to AZD1222 COVID-19 vaccine. General study points: Researchers took repertoire samples only after the peak T cell response had come.

Notes on this clone: Its antigen is not known.

Produced via immunoSEQ multiplex PCR; TCRdb's table is partial and in-frame only. This sample has around 130,000 clones, with 89% found just once. Germline CDR1 is MGHRA and CDR2 is YSYEKL. V lost 1 base and J 0 bases, leaving 12 bases between the germline ends. The CDR3 extends over 17 amino acids. The specimen comprised peripheral blood, sampled 28 days after the second AZD1222 dose. The chain links TRBV4-1 to TRBJ1-4; D gene uncertain. The receptor was derived from an adult who received the AZD1222 COVID-19 vaccine. The CDR3 bases are TGCGCCAGCAGCCAAGTCCGATCTGGAGCAACTAATGAAAAACTGTTTTTT. Amino acids: CASSQVRSGATNEKLFF.